Sequencing of this T cell receptor (beta chain) was carried out in a study of regulatory T cells in long-lasting Graves disease. Germline V lookup: CDR1 LNHDA, CDR2 SQIVND (reference sequence). The J segment lost 4 bases and the V segment lost 6 bases, leaving 11 bases of the junction unmatched. This CDR3 region has 16 residues. HTBI primers from iRepertoire and Arm-PCR of CDR3 regions yielded the TCR beta libraries. TCRdb fed the multiplex PCR reads into MiXCR, producing one record per CDR3 protein. The sample includes 450,000 to 700,000 distinct CDR3 sequences, 13% of them seen just once. Sample time point: newly diagnosed GD, antithyroid drugs for less than 3 months. The TCR library used RNA extracted from PBMCs. This clonotype was detected only a few times. Antigen specificity is unknown. Study results and caveats: Persistent Graves' patients showed a TCR diversity that was lower than that of newly diagnosed ones. Persistent cases favored TRBV28, TRBJ1-2 and TRBJ2-5.

These data were also filed under a second study, of T cells in Graves' hyperthyroidism and ophthalmopathy. As reported in that work: When the TCR CDR3 underwent first-round RT-PCR, the HTBI primer set was used.

This clonotype was obtained from a man aged 25-45 years with Graves disease. The specimen comprised peripheral blood mononuclear cells (PBMCs), sampled at new diagnosis, from a patient treated with antithyroid drugs. J is TRBJ2-5 and V is TRBV19, with 10 nucleotides matching TRBD1. Here the CDR3 reads CASRIQGQGGAETQYF. CDR3 nucleotides: TGTGCCAGTAGAATCCAAGGACAGGGGGGCGCAGAGACCCAGTACTTC.